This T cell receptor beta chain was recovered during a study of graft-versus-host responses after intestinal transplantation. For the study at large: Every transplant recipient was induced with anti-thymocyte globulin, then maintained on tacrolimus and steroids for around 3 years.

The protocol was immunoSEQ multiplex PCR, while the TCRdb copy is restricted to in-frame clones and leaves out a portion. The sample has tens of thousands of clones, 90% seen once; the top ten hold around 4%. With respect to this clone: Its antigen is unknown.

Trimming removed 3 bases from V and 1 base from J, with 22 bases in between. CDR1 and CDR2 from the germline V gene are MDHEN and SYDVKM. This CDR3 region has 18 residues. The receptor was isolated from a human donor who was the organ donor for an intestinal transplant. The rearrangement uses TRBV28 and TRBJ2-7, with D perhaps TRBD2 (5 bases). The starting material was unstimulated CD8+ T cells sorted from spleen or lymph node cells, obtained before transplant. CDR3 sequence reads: CASSLGGPLIVRSYEQYV. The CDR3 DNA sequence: TGTGCCAGCAGTTTGGGCGGGCCCCTCATTGTGCGTTCCTACGAGCAGTACGTC.